This T cell receptor (beta chain) came from a study of monozygotic twins with inflammatory bowel disease. A total RNA quantity of 3500 ng went into each TCR library. TCRalpha and TCRbeta cDNA went through two nested PCRs of approximately 17 and 9 cycles. TCRdb reprocessed the 5' RACE reads and stores each CDR3 protein as one record, lacking DNA. The sample holds 300,000 to 400,000 distinct CDR3 sequences. Turning to this clonotype: Its specificity is not known.

Study conclusions and caveats: A single strong IBD-associated signal or clonotype was not supported by the findings.

The germline CDR1 and CDR2 sequences are GTSNPN and SVGIG (reference sequence). The CDR3 consists of 20 residues. Sequencing was carried out using blood. The chain combines TRBV30 with TRBJ1-5; the TCRdb D gene call, TRBD1, has no DNA to confirm it. The TCR sequence derives from a human donor with ulcerative colitis or Crohn's disease, or a healthy co-twin of an affected twin (not recorded which). The CDR3 here is CAKISVSWDRGGEGHQPQHF.